This T cell receptor beta chain was identified during a study of T cells in Graves' hyperthyroidism and ophthalmopathy. There are a few counts of this clonotype. TCR beta CDR3 sequences were amplified from RNA transcripts. A set of HTBI primers served as the primers for a first-round RT-PCR of the TCR CDR3. TCRdb fed the multiplex PCR reads into MiXCR, producing one record per CDR3 protein. The profile covers around 290,000 distinct CDR3 sequences, with 10% to 15% appearing a single time and roughly 7.5% taken by the ten largest. The receptor was isolated from a woman between 25 and 40 years old with Graves' hyperthyroidism that later progressed to Graves' ophthalmopathy. The sequencing sample was made of blood.

The CDR3 region has the DNA TGTGCCAGAGGGACCTCTGGGGCCAACGTCCTGACTTTC. Translating it yields CARGTSGANVLTF. This chain joins TRBV27 and TRBJ2-6, with D possibly called TRBD1 or TRBD2 (5 bases each). The CDR3 totals 13 residues. V shed 9 bases and J shed 0 bases, with 6 bases lying between them. Germline V CDR1 and CDR2: MNHEY, SMNVEV (reference sequence).